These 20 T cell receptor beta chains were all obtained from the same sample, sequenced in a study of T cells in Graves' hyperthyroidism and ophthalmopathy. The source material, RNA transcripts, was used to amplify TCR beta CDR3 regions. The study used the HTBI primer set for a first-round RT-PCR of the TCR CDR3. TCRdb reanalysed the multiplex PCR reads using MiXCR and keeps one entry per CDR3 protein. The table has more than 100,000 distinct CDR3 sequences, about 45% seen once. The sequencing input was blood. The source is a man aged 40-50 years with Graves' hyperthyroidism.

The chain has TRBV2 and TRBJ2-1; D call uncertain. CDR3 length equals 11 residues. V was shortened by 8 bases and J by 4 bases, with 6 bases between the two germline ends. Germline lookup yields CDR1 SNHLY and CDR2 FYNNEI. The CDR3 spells CASGWYNEQFF. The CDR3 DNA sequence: TGTGCCAGCGGGTGGTACAATGAGCAGTTCTTC.

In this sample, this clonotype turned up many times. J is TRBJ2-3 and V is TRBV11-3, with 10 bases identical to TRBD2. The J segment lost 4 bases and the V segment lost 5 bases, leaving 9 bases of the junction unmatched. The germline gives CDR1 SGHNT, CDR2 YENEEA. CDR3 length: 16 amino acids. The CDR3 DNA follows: TGTGCCAGCAGCGTATTAGCGGGAGGAAAGGCAGATACGCAGTATTTT. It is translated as CASSVLAGGKADTQYF. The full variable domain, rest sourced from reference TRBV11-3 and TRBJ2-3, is EAGVVQSPRYKIIEKKQPVAFWCNPISGHNTLYWYLQNLGQGPELLIRYENEEAVDDSQLPKDRFSAERLKGVDSTLKIQPAELGDSAVYLCASSVLAGGKADTQYFGPGTRLTVL.

CDR3 sequence (DNA): TGTGCCAGCAGCTTAGTGGGACAGAAAGAGCAGTACTTC. It codes for CASSLVGQKEQYF. The chain carries TRBV7-9 and TRBJ2-7; 7 bases line up with TRBD1. Germline V gene lookup returns CDR1 SEHNR and CDR2 FQNEAQ (reference sequence). The V and J ends lost 1 base and 7 bases, in that order; junction bases with no gene match: 4. The CDR3 runs to 13 residues.

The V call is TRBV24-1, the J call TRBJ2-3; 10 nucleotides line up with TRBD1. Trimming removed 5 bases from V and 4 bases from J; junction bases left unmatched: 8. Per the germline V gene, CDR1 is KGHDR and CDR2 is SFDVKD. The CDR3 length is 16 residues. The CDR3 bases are TGTGCCACCAGTGCCTCCCGACAGGGGGCTGCAGATACGCAGTATTTT. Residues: CATSASRQGAADTQYF.

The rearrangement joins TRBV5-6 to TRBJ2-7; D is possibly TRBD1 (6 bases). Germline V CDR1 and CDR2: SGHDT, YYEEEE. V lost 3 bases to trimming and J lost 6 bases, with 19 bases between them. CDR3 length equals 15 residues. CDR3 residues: CASSSVGQGLGEQYF. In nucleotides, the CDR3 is TGTGCCAGCAGCTCGGTGGGTCAGGGGTTAGGCGAGCAGTACTTC.

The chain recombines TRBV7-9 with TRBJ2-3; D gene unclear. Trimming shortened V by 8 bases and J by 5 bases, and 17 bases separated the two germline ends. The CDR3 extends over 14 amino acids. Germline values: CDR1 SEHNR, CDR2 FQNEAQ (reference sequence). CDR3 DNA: TGTGCCAGCTCACCATCAGGCGAGGAAGATACGCAGTATTTT. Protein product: CASSPSGEEDTQYF.

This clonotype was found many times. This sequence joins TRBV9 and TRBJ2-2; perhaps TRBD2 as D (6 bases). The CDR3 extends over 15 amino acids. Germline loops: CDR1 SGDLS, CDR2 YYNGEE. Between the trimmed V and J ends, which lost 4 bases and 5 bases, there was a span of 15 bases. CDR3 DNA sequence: TGTGCCAGCAGCCCCCGGCGAGCGGGTACCGGGGAGCTGTTTTTT. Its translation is CASSPRRAGTGELFF.

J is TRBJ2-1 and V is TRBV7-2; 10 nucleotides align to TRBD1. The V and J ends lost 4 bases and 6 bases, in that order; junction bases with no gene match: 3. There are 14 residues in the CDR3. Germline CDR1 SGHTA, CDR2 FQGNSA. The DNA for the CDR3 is TGTGCCAGCAGCTGGACAGGGGGTTTCAATGAGCAGTTCTTC. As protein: CASSWTGGFNEQFF.

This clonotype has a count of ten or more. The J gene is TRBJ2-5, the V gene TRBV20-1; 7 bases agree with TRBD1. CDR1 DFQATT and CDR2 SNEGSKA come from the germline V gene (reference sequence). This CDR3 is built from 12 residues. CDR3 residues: CRPTTGQETQYF. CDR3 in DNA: TGCAGGCCTACGACAGGGCAAGAGACCCAGTACTTC.

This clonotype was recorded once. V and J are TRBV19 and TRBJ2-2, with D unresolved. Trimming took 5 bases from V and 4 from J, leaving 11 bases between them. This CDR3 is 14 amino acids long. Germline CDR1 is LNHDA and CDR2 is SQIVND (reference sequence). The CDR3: CASSVGRSTGELFF. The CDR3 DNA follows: TGTGCCAGTAGTGTAGGGCGGAGCACCGGGGAGCTGTTTTTT.

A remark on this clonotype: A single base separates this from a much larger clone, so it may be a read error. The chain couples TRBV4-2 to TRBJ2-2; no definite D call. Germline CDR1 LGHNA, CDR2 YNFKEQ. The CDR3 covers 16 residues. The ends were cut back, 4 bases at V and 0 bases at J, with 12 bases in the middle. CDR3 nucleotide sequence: TGTGCCAGCAGCCTCGGCGATGGGACGAACACCGGGGAGCTGTTTTTT. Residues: CASSLGDGTNTGELFF.

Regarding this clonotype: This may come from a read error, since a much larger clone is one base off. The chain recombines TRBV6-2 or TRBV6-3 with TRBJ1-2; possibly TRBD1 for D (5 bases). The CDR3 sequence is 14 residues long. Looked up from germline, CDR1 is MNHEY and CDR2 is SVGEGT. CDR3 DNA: TGTGCCAGCAGCGCCACCGGGGACCGCTATGGCTACGCCTTC. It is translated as CASSATGDRYGYAF.

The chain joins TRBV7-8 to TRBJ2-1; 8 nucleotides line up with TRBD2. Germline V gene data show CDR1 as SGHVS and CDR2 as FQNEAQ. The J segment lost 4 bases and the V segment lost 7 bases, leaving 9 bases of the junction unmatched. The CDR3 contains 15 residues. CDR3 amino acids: CASTPAGESYNEQFF. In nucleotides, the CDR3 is TGTGCCAGCACCCCAGCGGGAGAGTCGTACAATGAGCAGTTCTTC.

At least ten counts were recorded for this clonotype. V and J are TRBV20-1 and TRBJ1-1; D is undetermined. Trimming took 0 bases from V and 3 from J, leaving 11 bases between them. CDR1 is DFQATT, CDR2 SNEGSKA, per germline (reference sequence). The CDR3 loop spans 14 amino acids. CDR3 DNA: TGCAGTGCTAGAGATGGGCAGAGGTACACTGAAGCTTTCTTT. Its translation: CSARDGQRYTEAFF.

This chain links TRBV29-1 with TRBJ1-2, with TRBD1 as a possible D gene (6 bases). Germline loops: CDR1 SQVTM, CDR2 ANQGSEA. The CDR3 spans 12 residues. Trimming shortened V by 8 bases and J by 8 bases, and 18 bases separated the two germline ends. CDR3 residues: CSQVGGAGGYTF. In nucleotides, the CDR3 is TGCAGCCAAGTTGGGGGGGCAGGGGGCTACACCTTC.

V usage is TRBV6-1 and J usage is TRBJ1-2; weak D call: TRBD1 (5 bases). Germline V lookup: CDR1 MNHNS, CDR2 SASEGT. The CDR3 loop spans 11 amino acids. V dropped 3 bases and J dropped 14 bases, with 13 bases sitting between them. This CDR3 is CASSELQGETF. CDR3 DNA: TGTGCCAGCAGTGAGTTGCAGGGAGAGACCTTC.

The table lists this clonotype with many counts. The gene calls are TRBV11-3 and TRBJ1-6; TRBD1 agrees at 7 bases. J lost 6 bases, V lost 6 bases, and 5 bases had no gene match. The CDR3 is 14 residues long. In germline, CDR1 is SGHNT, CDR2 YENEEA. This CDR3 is CASSRQGGNSPLHF. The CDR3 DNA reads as TGTGCCAGCAGTCGACAGGGCGGTAATTCACCCCTCCACTTT.

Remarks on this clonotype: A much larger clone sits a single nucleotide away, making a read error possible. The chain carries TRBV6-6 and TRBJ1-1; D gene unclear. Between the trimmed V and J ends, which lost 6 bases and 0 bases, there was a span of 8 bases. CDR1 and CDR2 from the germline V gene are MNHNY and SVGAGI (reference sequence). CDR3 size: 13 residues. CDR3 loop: CASSPVVNTEAFF. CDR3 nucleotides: TGTGCCAGCAGCCCTGTCGTGAACACTGAAGCTTTCTTT.

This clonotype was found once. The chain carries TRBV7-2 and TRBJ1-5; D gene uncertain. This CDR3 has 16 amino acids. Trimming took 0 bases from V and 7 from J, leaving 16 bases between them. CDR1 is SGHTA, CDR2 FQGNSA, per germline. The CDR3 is CASSLAGGYTEQPQHF. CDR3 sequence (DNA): TGTGCCAGCAGCTTAGCGGGAGGGTACACTGAGCAGCCCCAGCATTTT.

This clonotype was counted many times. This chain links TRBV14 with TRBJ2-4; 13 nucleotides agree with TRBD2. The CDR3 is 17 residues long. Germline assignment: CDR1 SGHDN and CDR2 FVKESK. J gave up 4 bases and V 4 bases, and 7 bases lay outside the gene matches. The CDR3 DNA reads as TGTGCCAGCAGCCCGACGACTAGCGGGAGGTTAAAAAACATTCAGTACTTC. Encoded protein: CASSPTTSGRLKNIQYF.